Following are 12 T cell receptor beta chains from one sample sequenced in a study of T cell repertoires in cytomegalovirus infection. These receptors lack a known antigen. MiXCR, run by TCRdb on the reads, gives a single entry per CDR3 protein. The profile shows over 45,000 distinct CDR3 sequences, about a fifth of them singletons. This specimen was CD8+ T cells from cultured PBMCs, taken from culture after CMV antigen stimulation. Receptor source: a human donor in good health (CMV status not recorded). Some clones in this sample may be carry-over from other donors' samples.

There are a few counts of this clonotype. This chain uses TRBV4-1 with TRBJ1-1; D unresolved. Germline CDR1 and CDR2: MGHRA and YSYEKL. Trimming took 0 bases from V and 1 from J, leaving 6 bases between them. CDR3 length: 14 residues. The CDR3, as DNA: TGCGCCAGCAGCCAAGAGCCAGCGAACACTGAAGCTTTCTTT. Residues: CASSQEPANTEAFF.

The chain links TRBV7-9 to TRBJ1-5; the D gene is possibly TRBD1 (6 bases). The germline CDR1 and CDR2 sequences are SEHNR and FQNEAQ (reference sequence). With 4 bases removed from V and 5 bases from J, the gap between germline ends came to 15 bases. The CDR3 is 15 amino acids. This CDR3 reads CASSSKGGGDQPQHF. The CDR3 coding sequence is TGTGCCAGCAGCTCTAAGGGGGGAGGCGATCAGCCCCAGCATTTT.

The J gene is TRBJ1-3, the V gene TRBV7-3; D unresolved. The V and J ends lost 8 bases and 4 bases respectively, with 15 bases between them. The CDR3 runs to 14 residues. Germline loops: CDR1 SGHTA, CDR2 FQGTGA. DNA of the CDR3: TGTGCCAGCGGCCCGGGAGAATGGGGAAACACCATATATTTT. Translation gives CASGPGEWGNTIYF. The full variable domain, its missing parts supplied by reference TRBV7-3 and TRBJ1-3, is GAGVSQTPSNKVTEKGKYVELRCDPISGHTALYWYRQSLGQGPEFLIYFQGTGAADDSGLPNDRFFAVRPEGSVSTLKIQRTERGDSAVYLCASGPGEWGNTIYFGEGSWLTVV.

This sequence joins TRBV7-2 and TRBJ2-1; TRBD2 is a possible D gene (6 bases). The CDR3 length is 15 residues. Germline V gene sequence: CDR1 SGHTA, CDR2 FQGNSA. Trimming pared 1 base from V and 7 bases from J, leaving 14 bases between. CDR3 region: CASSLDVGGQNEQFF. Here the CDR3 DNA reads TGTGCCAGCAGCTTAGATGTGGGAGGTCAGAATGAGCAGTTCTTC.

This clonotype appeared many times. J is TRBJ2-1 and V is TRBV11-1; 7 nucleotides match TRBD2. V trimming: 4 bases; J trimming: 4 bases; junction bases outside the gene matches: 10. The CDR3 covers 16 residues. Germline CDR1 is SGHAT and CDR2 is FQDESV (reference sequence). The CDR3 reads CASSSLAETWYNEQFF. The CDR3 nucleotides read TGTGCCAGCAGCTCTCTAGCGGAGACCTGGTACAATGAGCAGTTCTTC.

This clonotype appeared a few times. The chain employs TRBV19 and TRBJ1-2; TRBD1 might be the D (5 bases). The V end lost 11 bases, the J end lost 5 bases, and 15 bases lay between the germline ends. Germline V gene sequence: CDR1 LNHDA, CDR2 SQIVND (reference sequence). The CDR3 loop spans 12 amino acids. The CDR3 loop is CAGNAGQYGYTF. The CDR3 nucleotides are TGTGCCGGCAACGCAGGACAATATGGCTACACCTTC.

The table lists this clonotype with a few counts. The genes are TRBV10-3 and TRBJ2-1, with a tentative D call TRBD2 (6 bases). From germline, CDR1 is ENHRY and CDR2 SYGVKD. The V end lost 7 bases, the J end lost 1 base, and 11 bases lay between the germline ends. The CDR3 extends over 14 amino acids. CDR3 in amino acids: CAIKEGGSYNEQFF. For the CDR3, the DNA is TGTGCCATCAAGGAGGGAGGTTCCTACAATGAGCAGTTCTTC.

The sample holds a few counts of this clonotype. The CDR3 protein is CASSYRHSYEQYF. CDR3 DNA sequence: TGTGCCAGCAGTTACAGGCACTCCTACGAGCAGTACTTC. This chain joins TRBV27 and TRBJ2-7, with a possible D match to TRBD1 (5 bases). The CDR3 covers 13 residues. V gave up 4 bases and J gave up 0 bases, with 7 bases separating them. The V gene's germline CDR1 is MNHEY and CDR2 SMNVEV (reference sequence).

This clonotype was detected only a few times. This sequence joins TRBV3-1 and TRBJ2-7; D is possibly TRBD2 (5 bases). This CDR3 is built from 16 residues. V lost 3 bases, J lost 2 bases, and 17 bases lay in between. Germline V gene data show CDR1 as LGHDT and CDR2 as YNNKEL (reference sequence). Here the CDR3 reads CASSQRPSGGTYEQYF. CDR3 DNA: TGTGCCAGCAGCCAGCGGCCGAGCGGAGGAACCTACGAGCAGTACTTC.

This clonotype turned up a few times. The chain employs TRBV6-5 and TRBJ2-1, with 9 bases aligning to TRBD2. V lost 0 bases, J lost 9 bases, and 15 bases stayed unmatched. The germline V gene has CDR1 MNHEY and CDR2 SVGAGI. The CDR3 sequence is 18 residues long. The CDR3 region has the DNA TGTGCCAGCAGTTACTCGAATGCGGGAGGGCCAGACATAAGTGAGCAGTTCTTC. Its protein product is CASSYSNAGGPDISEQFF.

The chain recombines TRBV11-2 with TRBJ2-1; 7 positions match TRBD1. The CDR3 spans 12 residues. Germline V gene data show CDR1 as SGHAT and CDR2 as FQNNGV. Trimming removed 4 bases from V and 10 bases from J; junction bases left unmatched: 4. In DNA form, the CDR3 reads TGTGCCAGCAGCTCAACAGGGGAGGAGCAGTTCTTC. Its translation is CASSSTGEEQFF.

The V and J genes are TRBV9 and TRBJ2-3; TRBD2 agrees at 8 bases. The V gene end was trimmed by 3 bases and the J gene end by 2 bases; junction bases not matched to a gene: 8. This CDR3 is built from 16 residues. Germline assignment: CDR1 SGDLS and CDR2 YYNGEE. Written as DNA, the CDR3 is TGTGCCAGCAGCGCTGGCGGGGGGCTGTACACAGATACGCAGTATTTT. Translation gives CASSAGGGLYTDTQYF.